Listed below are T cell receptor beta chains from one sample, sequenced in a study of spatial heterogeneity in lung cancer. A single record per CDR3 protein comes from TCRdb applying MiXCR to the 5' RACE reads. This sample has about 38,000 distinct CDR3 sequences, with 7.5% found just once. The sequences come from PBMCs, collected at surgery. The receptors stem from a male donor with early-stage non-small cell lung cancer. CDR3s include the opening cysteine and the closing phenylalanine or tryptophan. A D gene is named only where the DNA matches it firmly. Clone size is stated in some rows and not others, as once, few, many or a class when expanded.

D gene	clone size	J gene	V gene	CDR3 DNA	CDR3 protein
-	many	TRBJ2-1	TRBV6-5	TGTGCCAGCAGCCCAGGAGGGGAGCAGTTCTTC	CASSPGGEQFF
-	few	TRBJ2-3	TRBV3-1	TGTGCCAGCAGCCAGGAAGACACAGATACGCAGTATTTT	CASSQEDTDTQYF
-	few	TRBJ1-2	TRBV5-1	TGCGCCAGCAGCCAAGAAGGACAACTCGGGTATGGCTACACCTTC	CASSQEGQLGYGYTF
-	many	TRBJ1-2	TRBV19	TGTGCCAGTAGTAAGGTGGACTTGAACTATGGCTACACCTTC	CASSKVDLNYGYTF
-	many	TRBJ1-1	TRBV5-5	TGTGCCAGCAGCTTGTCTGCGGACACTGAAGCTTTCTTT	CASSLSADTEAFF
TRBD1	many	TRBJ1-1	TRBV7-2	TGTGCCAGCAGCTCTCCCGGGACAGGGCGGACTGAAGCTTTCTTT	CASSSPGTGRTEAFF
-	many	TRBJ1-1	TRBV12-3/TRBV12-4	TGTGCCAGCACCGATACAGCGAACACTGAAGCTTTCTTT	CASTDTANTEAFF
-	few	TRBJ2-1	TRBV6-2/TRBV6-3	TGTGCCAGCAGCTTAGACCTCTACAATGAGCAGTTCTTC	CASSLDLYNEQFF
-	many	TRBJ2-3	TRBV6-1	TGTGCCAGCAGAAAAAACACAGATACGCAGTATTTT	CASRKNTDTQYF
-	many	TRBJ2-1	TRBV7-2	TGTGCCAGCAGCTTAGCCATTGAGCAGTTCTTC	CASSLAIEQFF
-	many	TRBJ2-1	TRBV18	TGTGCCAGCTCACTCACGTCCCAGGCGGTTTATGAGCAGTTCTTC	CASSLTSQAVYEQFF
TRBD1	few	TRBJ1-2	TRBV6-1	TGTGCCAGCAGTCTGGGACAGACCTATGGCTACACCTTC	CASSLGQTYGYTF
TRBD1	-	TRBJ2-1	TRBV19	TGTGCCAGTAGTATAGGGGGGACAGGAACCTACAATGAGCAGTTCTTC	CASSIGGTGTYNEQFF
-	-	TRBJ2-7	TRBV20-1	TGCAGTGCTAGAGGGGACGGGAGCTCCTACGAGCAGTACTTC	CSARGDGSSYEQYF
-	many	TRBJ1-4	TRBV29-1	TGCAGCGCACAATCGGGAGTTAATGAAAAACTGTTTTTT	CSAQSGVNEKLFF
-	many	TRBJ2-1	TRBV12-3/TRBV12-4	TGTGCCAGCAGTTTTTCTGGGTCCCGCAACAATGAGCAGTTCTTC	CASSFSGSRNNEQFF
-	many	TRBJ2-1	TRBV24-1	TGTGCCACCAGTGATTCCTCGCGGGGAAGCTCCTACAATGAGCAGTTCTTC	CATSDSSRGSSYNEQFF
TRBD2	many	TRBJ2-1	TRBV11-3	TGTGCCAGCAGCTCAGCGGGGGGGCCTGAGGAGCAGTTCTTC	CASSSAGGPEEQFF
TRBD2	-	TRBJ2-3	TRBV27	TGTGCCAGCAGTTTGAGGGGACTAGCGGGAGTAAGAGCAGATACGCAGTATTTT	CASSLRGLAGVRADTQYF
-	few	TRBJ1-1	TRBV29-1	TGCAGCGTTGAAGATCGGGGTGGGACTGAAGCTTTCTTT	CSVEDRGGTEAFF
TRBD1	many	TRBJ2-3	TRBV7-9	TGTGCCAGCAGCTTACGACAGGGGACAGATACGCAGTATTTT	CASSLRQGTDTQYF
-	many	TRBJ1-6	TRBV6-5	TGTGCCAGCAGTTCGTCGGGGGGCGAGCTCGCCTATAATTCACCCCTCCACTTT	CASSSSGGELAYNSPLHF
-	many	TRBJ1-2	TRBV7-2	TGTGCCAGCAGCCCCGAATTAAACTATGGCTACACCTTC	CASSPELNYGYTF
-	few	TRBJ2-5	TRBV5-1	TGCGCCAGCAGCGGGGACGGGGTTGGGCTGGAGACCCAGTACTTC	CASSGDGVGLETQYF
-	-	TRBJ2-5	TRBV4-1	TGCGCCAGCAGCCAAGTGATCGGGGAAGACCAGTACTTC	CASSQVIGEDQYF
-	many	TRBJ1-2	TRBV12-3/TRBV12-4	TGTGCCAGCAGTTCGGCAGCGGGCAACTATGGCTACACCTTC	CASSSAAGNYGYTF
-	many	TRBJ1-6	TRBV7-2	TGTGCCAGCAGCCCCAGGGTGGGGTCACCCCTCCACTTT	CASSPRVGSPLHF
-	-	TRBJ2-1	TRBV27	TGTGCCAGCACGACCGGGGGGCTAGCGAAGGAGAATGAGCAGTTCTTC	CASTTGGLAKENEQFF
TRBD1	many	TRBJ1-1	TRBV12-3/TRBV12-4	TGTGCCAGCGGCGGACAGGTGAACACTGAAGCTTTCTTT	CASGGQVNTEAFF
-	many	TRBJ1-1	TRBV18	TGTGCCAGCTCCAAACAGCCCTTGAACACTGAAGCTTTCTTT	CASSKQPLNTEAFF
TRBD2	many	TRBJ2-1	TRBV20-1	TGCAGTGCTGATAGCGGGGGGGCGTACAATGAGCAGTTCTTC	CSADSGGAYNEQFF
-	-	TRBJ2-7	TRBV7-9	TGTGCCAGCAGCTTGGCGGGTTACTCCTACGAGCAGTACTTC	CASSLAGYSYEQYF
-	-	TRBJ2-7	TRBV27	TGTGCCAGCAGTTTAGGGCTCAGAGCCGAGCAGTACTTC	CASSLGLRAEQYF
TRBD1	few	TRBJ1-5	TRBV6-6	TGTGCCAGCAACCTCGAACAGGGGTCGGGCAATCAGCCCCAGCATTTT	CASNLEQGSGNQPQHF
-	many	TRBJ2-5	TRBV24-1	TGTGCCACCAGTGATGCGGACGCGAGCCAAGAGACCCAGTACTTC	CATSDADASQETQYF